The present entry profiles one T cell receptor (beta chain) with its context. TCRdb's copy holds only in-frame clones and misses some; the assay was immunoSEQ multiplex PCR. The repertoire holds 85,000 to 95,000 clones, with roughly 88% as singletons. This entry comes from a study of blood T cell repertoires in COVID-19. Study at large: There were acute and convalescent COVID-19 samples, and they came from the United States, Italy and Spain.

The CDR3 extends over 14 amino acids. Trimming removed 2 bases at V and 3 bases at J, with 9 bases between. In germline, CDR1 is MNHEY, CDR2 SVGAGI. Sequencing was done on a sample of peripheral blood. J is TRBJ2-3 and V is TRBV6-5; tentative D call: TRBD2 (6 bases). This TCR came from a man in his sixties with acute or convalescent COVID-19. The CDR3: CASSYTLATDTQYF. In nucleotides, the CDR3 is TGTGCCAGCAGTTACACGCTAGCGACAGATACGCAGTATTTT.